The T cell receptor beta chain described here comes from a study of radiotherapy plus CTLA-4 blockade in lung cancer. CDR1 and CDR2 (germline): SNHLY, FYNNEI. The CDR3 is 14 residues long. Trimming removed 0 bases at V and 1 base at J, with 5 bases between. In regard to this clone: In the same sample, other DNA sequences code for this CDR3.

Sequencing was performed with immunoSEQ multiplex PCR; in TCRdb, only in-frame clones are kept and a portion is missing. The sample holds 70,000 to 95,000 clones, about four fifths seen once. The sequencing used peripheral blood, collected from a patient treated with radiotherapy plus ipilimumab. The origin of this receptor is a human donor with non-small cell lung cancer that progressed on radiotherapy plus ipilimumab. This sequence joins TRBV2 and TRBJ2-3; weak D call: TRBD2 (5 bases). The CDR3 loop is CASSEAGGTDTQYF. The CDR3, as DNA: TGTGCCAGCAGTGAAGCGGGAGGCACAGATACGCAGTATTTT.